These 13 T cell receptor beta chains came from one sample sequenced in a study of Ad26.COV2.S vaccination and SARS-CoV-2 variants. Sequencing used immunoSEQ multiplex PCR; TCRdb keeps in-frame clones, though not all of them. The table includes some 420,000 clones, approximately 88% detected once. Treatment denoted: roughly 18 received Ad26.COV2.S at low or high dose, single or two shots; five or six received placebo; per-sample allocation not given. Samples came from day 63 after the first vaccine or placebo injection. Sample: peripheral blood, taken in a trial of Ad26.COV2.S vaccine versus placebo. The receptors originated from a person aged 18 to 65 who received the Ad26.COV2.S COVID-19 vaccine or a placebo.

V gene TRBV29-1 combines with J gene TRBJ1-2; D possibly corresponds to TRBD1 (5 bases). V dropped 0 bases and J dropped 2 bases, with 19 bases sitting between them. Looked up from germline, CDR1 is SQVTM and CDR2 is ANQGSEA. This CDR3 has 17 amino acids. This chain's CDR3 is CSVEDLGSWAGNYGYTF. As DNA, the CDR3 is TGCAGCGTTGAAGATCTAGGCAGTTGGGCAGGGAACTATGGCTACACCTTC. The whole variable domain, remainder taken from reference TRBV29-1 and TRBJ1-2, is SAVISQKPSRDICQRGTSLTIQCQVDSQVTMMFWYRQQPGQSLTLIATANQGSEATYESGFVIDKFPISRPNLTFSTLTVSNMSPEDSSIYLCSVEDLGSWAGNYGYTFGSGTRLTVV.

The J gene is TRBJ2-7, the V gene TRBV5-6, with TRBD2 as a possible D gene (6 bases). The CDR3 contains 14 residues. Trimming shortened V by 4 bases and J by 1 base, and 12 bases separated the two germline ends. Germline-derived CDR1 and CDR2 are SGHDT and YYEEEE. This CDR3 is CASSRDFWSYEQYF. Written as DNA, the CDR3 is TGTGCCAGCAGCCGGGACTTTTGGTCCTACGAGCAGTACTTC.

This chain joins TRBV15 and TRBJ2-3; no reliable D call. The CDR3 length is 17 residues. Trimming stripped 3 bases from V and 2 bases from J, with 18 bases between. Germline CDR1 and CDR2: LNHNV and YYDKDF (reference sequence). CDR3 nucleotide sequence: TGTGCCACCAGCAGCACCCGTGTTCCTGGGCACACAGATACGCAGTATTTT. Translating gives CATSSTRVPGHTDTQYF.

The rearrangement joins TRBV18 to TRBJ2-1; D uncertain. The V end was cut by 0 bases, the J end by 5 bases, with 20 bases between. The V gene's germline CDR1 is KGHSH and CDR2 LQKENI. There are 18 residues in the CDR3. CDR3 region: CASSPPPSQPRTNNEQFF. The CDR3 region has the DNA TGTGCCAGCTCACCACCTCCTTCCCAACCGCGTACTAACAATGAGCAGTTCTTC.

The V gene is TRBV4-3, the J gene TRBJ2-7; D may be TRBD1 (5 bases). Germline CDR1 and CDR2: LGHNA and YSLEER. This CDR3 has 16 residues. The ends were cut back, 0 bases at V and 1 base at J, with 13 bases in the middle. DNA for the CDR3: TGCGCCAGCAGCCAAGATCCAGGGAAGCCTTCCTACGAGCAGTACTTC. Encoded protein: CASSQDPGKPSYEQYF.

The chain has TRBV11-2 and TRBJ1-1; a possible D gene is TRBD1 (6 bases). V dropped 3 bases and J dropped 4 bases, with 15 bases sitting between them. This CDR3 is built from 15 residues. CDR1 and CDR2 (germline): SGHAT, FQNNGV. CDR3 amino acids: CASSFGGRGATEAFF. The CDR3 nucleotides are TGTGCCAGCAGCTTCGGGGGGCGCGGGGCCACTGAAGCTTTCTTT. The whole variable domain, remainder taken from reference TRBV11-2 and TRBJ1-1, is EAGVAQSPRYKIIEKRQSVAFWCNPISGHATLYWYQQILGQGPKLLIQFQNNGVVDDSQLPKDRFSAERLKGVDSTLKIQPAKLEDSAVYLCASSFGGRGATEAFFGQGTRLTVV.

CDR3 protein: CAWSVTDTQYF. The CDR3 DNA reads TGTGCCTGGAGTGTGACAGATACGCAGTATTTT. The chain uses TRBV30 and TRBJ2-3; D gene ambiguous. The CDR3 has 11 amino acids. The ends were cut back, 0 bases at V and 3 bases at J, with 1 base in the middle. Germline CDR1 and CDR2: GTSNPN and SVGIG (reference sequence).

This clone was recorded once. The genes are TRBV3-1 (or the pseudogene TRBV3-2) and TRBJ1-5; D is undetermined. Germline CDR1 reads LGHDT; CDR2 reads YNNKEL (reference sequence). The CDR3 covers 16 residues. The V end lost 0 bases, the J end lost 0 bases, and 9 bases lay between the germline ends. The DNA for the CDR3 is TGTGCCAGCAGCCAAGATACAGTTTCTAGCAATCAGCCCCAGCATTTT. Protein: CASSQDTVSSNQPQHF.

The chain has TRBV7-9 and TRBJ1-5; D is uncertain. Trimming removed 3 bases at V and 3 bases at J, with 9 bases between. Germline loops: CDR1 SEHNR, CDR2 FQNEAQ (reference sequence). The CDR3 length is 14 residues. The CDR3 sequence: CASSLEKTNQPQHF. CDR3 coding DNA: TGTGCCAGCAGCTTGGAGAAAACCAATCAGCCCCAGCATTTT.

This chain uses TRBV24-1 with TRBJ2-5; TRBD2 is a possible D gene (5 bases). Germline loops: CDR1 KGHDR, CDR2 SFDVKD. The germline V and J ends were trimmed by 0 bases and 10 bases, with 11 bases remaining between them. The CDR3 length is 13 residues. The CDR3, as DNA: TGTGCCACCAGTGATTTGTTCACGGGAAGCCAGTACTTC. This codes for CATSDLFTGSQYF.

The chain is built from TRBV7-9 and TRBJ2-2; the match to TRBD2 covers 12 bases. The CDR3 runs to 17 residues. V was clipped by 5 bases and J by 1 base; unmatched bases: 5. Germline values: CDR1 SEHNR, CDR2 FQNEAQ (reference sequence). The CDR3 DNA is TGTGCCAGCAGCCCCGGACTAGCGGGGATGAACACCGGGGAGCTGTTTTTT. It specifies CASSPGLAGMNTGELFF.

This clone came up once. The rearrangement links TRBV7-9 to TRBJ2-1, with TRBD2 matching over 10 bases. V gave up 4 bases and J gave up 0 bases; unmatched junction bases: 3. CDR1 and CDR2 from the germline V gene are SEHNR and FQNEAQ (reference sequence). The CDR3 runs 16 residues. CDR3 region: CASSYGLADSYNEQFF. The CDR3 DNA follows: TGTGCCAGCAGCTACGGACTAGCGGACTCCTACAATGAGCAGTTCTTC.

CDR3 coding DNA: TGTGCCAGCAGCCCCGATTTGGGACAGGGGACCTATGGCTACACCTTC. Translation: CASSPDLGQGTYGYTF. The gene calls are TRBV9 and TRBJ1-2, with TRBD1 identical over 10 bases. The CDR3 consists of 16 residues. Germline V gene lookup returns CDR1 SGDLS and CDR2 YYNGEE. The ends lost 4 bases at V and 4 bases at J; junction bases unmatched: 10.